This T cell receptor (beta chain) was captured by sequencing in a study of control samples from healthy donors and cancer patients. Trimming removed 9 bases from V and 7 bases from J, with 19 bases in between. Germline lookup yields CDR1 MDHEN and CDR2 SYDVKM. The CDR3 runs to 15 residues. Method: immunoSEQ multiplex PCR; TCRdb's copy keeps in-frame clones and lacks some. Counted here are approximately 82,000 clones, about 94% occurring once; the ten biggest clones make up 4.5% to 5.5%. Sequenced input: blood. The chain combines TRBV28 with TRBJ1-6; tentative D call: TRBD1 (6 bases). This clonotype was sampled from a woman aged 18-35 years in good health. The CDR3 spells CASSYTGPSNSPLHF. The CDR3 DNA is TGTGCCAGTAGCTACACAGGGCCCTCAAATTCACCCCTCCACTTT.